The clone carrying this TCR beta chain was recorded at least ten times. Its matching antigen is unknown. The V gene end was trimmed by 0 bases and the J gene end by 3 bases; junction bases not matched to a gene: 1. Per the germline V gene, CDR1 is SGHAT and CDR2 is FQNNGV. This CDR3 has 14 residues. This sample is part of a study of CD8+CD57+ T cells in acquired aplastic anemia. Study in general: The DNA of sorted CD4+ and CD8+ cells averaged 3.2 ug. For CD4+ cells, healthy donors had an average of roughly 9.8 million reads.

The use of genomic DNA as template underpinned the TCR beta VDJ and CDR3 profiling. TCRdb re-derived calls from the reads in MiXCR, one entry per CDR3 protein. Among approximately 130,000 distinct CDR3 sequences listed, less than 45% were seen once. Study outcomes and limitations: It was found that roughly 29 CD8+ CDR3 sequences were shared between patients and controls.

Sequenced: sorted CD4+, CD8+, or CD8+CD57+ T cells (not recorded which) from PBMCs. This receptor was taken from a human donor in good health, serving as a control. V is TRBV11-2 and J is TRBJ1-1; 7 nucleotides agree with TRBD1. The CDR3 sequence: CASSLEQGYTEAFF. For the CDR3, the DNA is TGTGCCAGCAGCTTAGAACAGGGGTACACTGAAGCTTTCTTT.